A selection of T cell receptor beta chains follows, all from one sample in a study of human T cells and chemical hapten exposure. TCRdb re-called the RACE reads with MiXCR, one entry per CDR3 protein. The sample shows 340,000 or so distinct CDR3 sequences, approximately 6.3% of them seen only once. The material was whole blood, obtained in connection with sensitization to the hapten diphenylcyclopropenone (DPC). These receptors were taken from a young woman with alopecia areata. Some clones in this sample may be carry-over from other donors' samples. Each CDR3 is given without its conserved first and last residue. Not every row has a clone size; where given, it reads once, few, many or a size class.

clone_size: .
v_call: TRBV6-6
j_call: TRBJ1-1
cdr3_aa: ASKASNTEAF

clone_size: .
v_call: TRBV19
j_call: TRBJ1-1
cdr3_aa: ASTFGGRILNTEAF

clone_size: many
v_call: TRBV12-3/TRBV12-4
j_call: TRBJ2-1
cdr3_aa: ATRQEQF

clone_size: few
v_call: TRBV25-1
j_call: TRBJ2-7
cdr3_aa: ASSEPGRSYEQY

clone_size: .
v_call: TRBV27
j_call: TRBJ1-1
cdr3_aa: ASSSLPVAEAF

clone_size: .
v_call: TRBV14
j_call: TRBJ2-7
cdr3_aa: ASSPKLGRPEGNEQY

clone_size: .
v_call: TRBV29-1
j_call: TRBJ1-1
cdr3_aa: SGLGGWGTEAF

clone_size: .
v_call: TRBV20-1
j_call: TRBJ2-1
cdr3_aa: SARGYNEQF

clone_size: few
v_call: TRBV20-1
j_call: TRBJ2-3
cdr3_aa: SALAGAPDTQY

clone_size: few
v_call: TRBV6-5
j_call: TRBJ1-2
cdr3_aa: ASTRREQSNYGYT

clone_size: .
v_call: TRBV12-3/TRBV12-4
j_call: TRBJ1-3
cdr3_aa: ASILHEGGNTIY

clone_size: .
v_call: TRBV6-1
j_call: TRBJ1-1
cdr3_aa: ASSFLGTVPQGMNTEAF

clone_size: few
v_call: TRBV3-1
j_call: TRBJ2-7
cdr3_aa: ASRGQGLTYEQY

clone_size: few
v_call: TRBV5-6
j_call: TRBJ2-1
cdr3_aa: ASSLAPTDEQF

clone_size: few
v_call: TRBV6-4
j_call: TRBJ2-3
cdr3_aa: ASSAEGGTDTQY